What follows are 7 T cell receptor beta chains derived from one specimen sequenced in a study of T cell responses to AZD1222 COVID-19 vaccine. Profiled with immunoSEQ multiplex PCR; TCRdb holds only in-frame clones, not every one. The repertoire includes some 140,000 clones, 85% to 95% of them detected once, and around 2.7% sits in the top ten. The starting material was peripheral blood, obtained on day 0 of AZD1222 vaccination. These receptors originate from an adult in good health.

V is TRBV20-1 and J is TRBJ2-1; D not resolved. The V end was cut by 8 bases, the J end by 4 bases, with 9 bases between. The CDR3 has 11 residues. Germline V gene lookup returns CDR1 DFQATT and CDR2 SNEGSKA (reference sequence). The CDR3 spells CSLDWYNEQFF. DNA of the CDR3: TGCAGTCTAGACTGGTACAATGAGCAGTTCTTC.

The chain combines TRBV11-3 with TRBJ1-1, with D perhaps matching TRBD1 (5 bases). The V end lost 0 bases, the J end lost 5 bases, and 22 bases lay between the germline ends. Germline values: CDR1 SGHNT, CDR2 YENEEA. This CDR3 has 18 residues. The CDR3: CASSLEWLVAQGTTEAFF. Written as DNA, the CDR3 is TGTGCCAGCAGCTTAGAATGGTTGGTTGCGCAGGGAACTACTGAAGCTTTCTTT.

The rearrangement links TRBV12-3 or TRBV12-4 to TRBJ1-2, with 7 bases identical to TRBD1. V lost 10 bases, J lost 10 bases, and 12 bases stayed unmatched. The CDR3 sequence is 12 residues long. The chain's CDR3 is CATSRTGGFYTF. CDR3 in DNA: TGTGCCACCTCCAGGACAGGTGGCTTCTACACCTTC.

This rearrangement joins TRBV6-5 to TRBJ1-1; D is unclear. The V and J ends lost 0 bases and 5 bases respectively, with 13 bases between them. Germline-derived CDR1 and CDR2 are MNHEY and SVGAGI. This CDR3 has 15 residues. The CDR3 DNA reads TGTGCCAGCAGTTACTCGGTTTTGGGTGGAACTGAAGCTTTCTTT. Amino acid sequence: CASSYSVLGGTEAFF.

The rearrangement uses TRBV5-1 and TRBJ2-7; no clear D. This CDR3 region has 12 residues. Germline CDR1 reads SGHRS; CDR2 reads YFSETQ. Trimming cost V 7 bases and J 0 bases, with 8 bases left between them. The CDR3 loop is CASGLGSYEQYF. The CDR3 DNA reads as TGCGCCAGCGGGCTGGGCTCCTACGAGCAGTACTTC.

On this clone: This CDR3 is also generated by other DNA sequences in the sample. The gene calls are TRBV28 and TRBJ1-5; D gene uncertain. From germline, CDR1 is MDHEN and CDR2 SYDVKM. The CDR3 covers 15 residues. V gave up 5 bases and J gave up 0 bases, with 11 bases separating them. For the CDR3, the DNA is TGTGCCAGCAGTCCCGGACCTTATAGCAATCAGCCCCAGCATTTT. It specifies CASSPGPYSNQPQHF.

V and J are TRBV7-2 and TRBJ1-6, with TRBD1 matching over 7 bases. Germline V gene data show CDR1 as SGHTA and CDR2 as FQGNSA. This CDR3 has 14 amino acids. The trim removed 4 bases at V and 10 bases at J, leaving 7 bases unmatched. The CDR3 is CASSSPGQRSPLHF. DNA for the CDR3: TGTGCCAGCAGCTCGCCGGGACAGCGGTCACCCCTCCACTTT.